This entry concerns a single T cell receptor (beta chain). Its specificity is not known. These data belong to a study of cytomegalovirus exposure and HLA in healthy donors. The CDR3 loop spans 17 amino acids. The germline V gene encodes CDR1 MNHNS and CDR2 SASEGT. The ends were cut back, 2 bases at V and 3 bases at J, with 14 bases in the middle. Study results and limitations: The authors assumed roughly uniform sequencing depth across donors for presence/absence analyses. Altogether, 150 to 200 TCR beta chains were recorded as cytomegalovirus-associated. Serostatus for CMV was the only available immune exposure information.

The PCR ran on 60 Vbeta and 13 Jbeta primers. TCRdb's copy holds only in-frame clones and misses some; the assay was immunoSEQ multiplex PCR. The data hold some 140,000 clones, with 79% observed a single time. The chain links TRBV6-1 to TRBJ1-6; perhaps TRBD1 as D (5 bases). Sample: PBMCs. The receptor comes from a man in his late teens or twenties in good health and CMV-seronegative. The DNA of the CDR3 is TGTGCCAGCAGTGAATCCCCGACGGGGGGCTATAATTCACCCCTCCACTTT. Residues: CASSESPTGGYNSPLHF.